This entry concerns a single T cell receptor beta chain. What it binds is not known. The entry originates in a study of vaccination and CD4 T cells after COVID-19. For the study at large: Overlapping spike peptides served as the stimulus for the cells. These peptides came from SARS-CoV-2 and from the common cold coronaviruses HCoV-NL63, HCoV-OC43 and HCoV-229E. Study findings and constraints: Post-vaccination, and not before, a median roughly 86% of reactive clones appeared in convalescent patients.

Once obtained from cultured CD4+ T cells, the DNA was sequenced using the Oncomine TCR Beta short-read assay. TCRdb re-called the PCR reads with MiXCR, one entry per CDR3 protein. The table has around 15,000 distinct CDR3 sequences, about two fifths seen once. The ends lost 6 bases at V and 7 bases at J; junction bases unmatched: 10. CDR1 and CDR2 from the germline V gene are LNHDA and SQIVND (reference sequence). The CDR3 contains 15 residues. Treatment specified: approximately 9-day PBMC culture with coronavirus spike peptide pools or control peptides (ViraFEST assay). After expanding antigen-specific T cells with peptide pools, ViraFEST sequenced their TCRs. Culture conditions combined 2 million to 2.5 million PBMCs per well with approximately 10 IU/ml IL-2 and 8 to 10 ug/ml peptide pools.

V and J are TRBV19 and TRBJ1-4, with 8 bases fitting TRBD1. The sequenced sample was CD4+ T cells from blood, cultured in vitro, obtained after SARS-CoV-2 vaccination. This receptor was obtained from a human donor who had recovered from COVID-19. The CDR3 spells CASRSQGESGEKLFF. Written as DNA, the CDR3 is TGTGCCAGTAGATCACAGGGGGAGTCGGGTGAAAAACTGTTTTTT. The full variable domain, completed using reference TRBV19 and TRBJ1-4, is DGGITQSPKYLFRKEGQNVTLSCEQNLNHDAMYWYRQDPGQGLRLIYYSQIVNDFQKGDIAEGYSVSREKKESFPLTVTSAQKNPTAFYLCASRSQGESGEKLFFGSGTQLSVL.